The 16 T cell receptor beta chains below come from one sample, sequenced in a study of blood T cell repertoires in COVID-19. Only in-frame clones appear in the TCRdb table, and some are missing; sequencing was by immunoSEQ multiplex PCR. This sample yields about 190,000 clones, of which 84% are seen a single time; about 5.1% belongs to the top ten. Sequenced input: peripheral blood. The receptors were sampled from a woman aged 70-85 years with active or convalescent COVID-19.

CDR3 loop: CASSVGGGGAYEQYF. DNA of the CDR3: TGTGCCAGCAGCGTAGGAGGTGGGGGGGCCTACGAGCAGTACTTC. The chain couples TRBV9 to TRBJ2-7, with 7 positions matching TRBD2. The V segment lost 0 bases and the J segment 2 bases; nucleotides outside the gene matches: 5. CDR1 is SGDLS, CDR2 YYNGEE, per germline. This CDR3 is 15 amino acids long.

This sequence joins TRBV2 and TRBJ1-1, with D maybe TRBD1 (5 bases). Germline V gives CDR1 SNHLY, CDR2 FYNNEI. The CDR3 length is 13 residues. Trimming pared 7 bases from V and 6 bases from J, leaving 15 bases between. CDR3 in amino acids: CASTFRQSAEAFF. In DNA form, the CDR3 reads TGTGCCAGCACTTTCCGACAGTCGGCTGAAGCTTTCTTT. The variable domain in full, completed from reference TRBV2 and TRBJ1-1, reads EPEVTQTPSHQVTQMGQEVILRCVPISNHLYFYWYRQILGQKVEFLVSFYNNEISEKSEIFDDQFSVERPDGSNFTLKIRSTKLEDSAMYFCASTFRQSAEAFFGQGTRLTVV.

The CDR3 DNA is TGTGCCAGCTCACCACACCCGCCAGGGACTACTGGCGAGCAGTACTTC. Translated: CASSPHPPGTTGEQYF. The chain links TRBV18 to TRBJ2-7, with 7 bases fitting TRBD2. V lost 1 base to trimming and J lost 6 bases; unmatched junction nucleotides: 12. In germline, CDR1 is KGHSH, CDR2 LQKENI. The CDR3 loop spans 16 amino acids.

This rearrangement joins TRBV5-1 to TRBJ1-1; D remains unclear. Germline CDR1 is SGHRS and CDR2 is YFSETQ. This CDR3 region has 15 residues. Trimming shortened V by 0 bases and J by 4 bases, and 13 bases separated the two germline ends. The CDR3 DNA sequence: TGCGCCAGCAGCTTGGGGAGCGGGCCAAGCACTGAAGCTTTCTTT. This gives the protein CASSLGSGPSTEAFF. The variable domain in full, completed from reference TRBV5-1 and TRBJ1-1, reads KAGVTQTPRYLIKTRGQQVTLSCSPISGHRSVSWYQQTPGQGLQFLFEYFSETQRNKGNFPGRFSGRQFSNSRSEMNVSTLELGDSALYLCASSLGSGPSTEAFFGQGTRLTVV.

The J gene is TRBJ2-1, the V gene TRBV2; 11 bases line up with TRBD2. V was pared by 0 bases and J by 3 bases, with 4 bases of the junction left unmatched. In germline, CDR1 is SNHLY, CDR2 FYNNEI. The CDR3 spans 17 residues. DNA for the CDR3: TGTGCCAGCAGTGAAGCGGCACTAGCGGGAGTCTACAATGAGCAGTTCTTC. It codes for CASSEAALAGVYNEQFF.

This clone has a handful of counts. This chain links TRBV6-5 with TRBJ1-2, with 7 positions matching TRBD1. Germline V lookup: CDR1 MNHEY, CDR2 SVGAGI. J lost 8 bases, V lost 5 bases, and 11 bases had no gene match. The CDR3 runs to 14 residues. CDR3 amino acids: CASSNTDRAEGYTF. CDR3 coding DNA: TGTGCCAGCAGTAACACCGACAGGGCCGAGGGCTACACCTTC.

The chain couples TRBV7-2 to TRBJ2-4, with D perhaps TRBD1 (6 bases). The CDR3 runs to 14 residues. Germline CDR1 is SGHTA and CDR2 is FQGNSA. V was trimmed by 2 bases and J by 4 bases, leaving 9 bases between them. The CDR3 nucleotides are TGTGCCAGCAGCTTACGGACAGAGAAAAACATTCAGTACTTC. Its protein product is CASSLRTEKNIQYF.

The chain joins TRBV24-1 to TRBJ2-3, with no clear D. Per the germline V gene, CDR1 is KGHDR and CDR2 is SFDVKD. The ends were cut back, 6 bases at V and 2 bases at J, with 8 bases in the middle. This CDR3 has 13 residues. The CDR3 DNA reads as TGTGCCACCAGTCGTGGGCCCACAGATACGCAGTATTTT. Amino acid sequence: CATSRGPTDTQYF.

The chain employs TRBV6-5 and TRBJ1-2, with TRBD1 matching 9 bases. This CDR3 contains 15 residues. The ends lost 8 bases at V and 0 bases at J; junction bases unmatched: 7. Germline V lookup: CDR1 MNHEY, CDR2 SVGAGI. The CDR3 reads CASQGTGLSNYGYTF. The CDR3 nucleotides are TGTGCCAGCCAAGGGACAGGGCTTTCTAACTATGGCTACACCTTC.

V usage is TRBV2 and J usage is TRBJ1-2; a possible D gene is TRBD1 (5 bases). Germline V CDR1 and CDR2: SNHLY, FYNNEI. The CDR3 has 12 amino acids. The germline V and J ends were trimmed by 5 bases and 6 bases, with 10 bases remaining between them. This chain's CDR3 is CASSRQSNGYTF. CDR3 DNA: TGTGCCAGCAGTAGACAGTCCAATGGCTACACCTTC.

The J gene is TRBJ1-1, the V gene TRBV5-5; weak D call: TRBD1 (5 bases). The V end was cut by 0 bases, the J end by 1 base, with 13 bases between. Germline values: CDR1 SGHKS, CDR2 YYEKEE (reference sequence). The CDR3 totals 16 residues. CDR3 protein: CASSLAIGRGNTEAFF. CDR3 nucleotide sequence: TGTGCCAGCAGCTTGGCCATCGGGAGGGGGAACACTGAAGCTTTCTTT.

About this clone itself: The germline gene is not matched at one end of the junction; a read error may be the cause. The chain carries TRBV7-8 and TRBJ1-6, with 9 bases that match TRBD1. Germline assignment: CDR1 SGHVS and CDR2 FQNEAQ. The CDR3 spans 17 residues. CDR3 DNA sequence: TGTGCCAGCAGCTTAGGGCCCGACAGGGGGAACAATTCACCCCTCTACTTT. It specifies CASSLGPDRGNNSPLYF.

The CDR3 DNA follows: TGTGCCAGCGTAACTCAAGTGGGACAGGTGGGGACCCAGTACTTC. Protein: CASVTQVGQVGTQYF. This chain uses TRBV6-5 with TRBJ2-5; 8 positions match TRBD1. The CDR3 spans 15 residues. Trimming took 8 bases from V and 7 from J; bases not matched to a gene: 15. Germline V gene data show CDR1 as MNHEY and CDR2 as SVGAGI.

This clone was seen a single time. The V call is TRBV3-1 (or the pseudogene TRBV3-2), the J call TRBJ2-1, with 7 bases identical to TRBD1. The CDR3 is made up of 15 amino acids. Trimming at V came to 4 bases and at J to 2 bases, leaving 5 bases not matched to a gene. Germline CDR1 reads LGHDT; CDR2 reads YNNKEL (reference sequence). The CDR3 bases are TGTGCCAGCAGCCGAGTAGGGACAGCCTACAATGAGCAGTTCTTC. This sequence encodes CASSRVGTAYNEQFF.

This chain connects TRBV5-6 to TRBJ1-2; D is unresolved. The CDR3 is 11 residues long. From germline, CDR1 is SGHDT and CDR2 YYEEEE. V was shortened by 6 bases and J by 7 bases, with 10 bases between the two germline ends. CDR3 region: CASTLSGGYTF. The DNA of the CDR3 is TGTGCCAGCACACTCTCCGGTGGCTACACCTTC.

The chain recombines TRBV12-3 or TRBV12-4 with TRBJ2-7; TRBD1 agrees at 9 bases. Unmatched junction bases numbered 4, after V lost 5 bases and J lost 5 bases. The CDR3 is 13 residues long. The CDR3 loop is CASSRDRANEQYF. The DNA for the CDR3 is TGTGCCAGCAGTAGGGACAGGGCCAACGAGCAGTACTTC.